These T cell receptor beta chains were read from a single sample in a study of T cells in Graves' hyperthyroidism and ophthalmopathy. TCRdb re-analysed the multiplex PCR reads in MiXCR, keeping a single row per CDR3 protein. The sample records about 420,000 distinct CDR3 sequences, roughly an eighth being singletons. The material sequenced was blood. The receptors were gathered from a woman between 18 and 29 years old with Graves' hyperthyroidism. CDR3s include the opening cysteine and the closing phenylalanine or tryptophan. Fields, in order: V gene, D gene, J gene, clone size, CDR3 protein, CDR3 DNA. The D gene is left open where the match is weak. Some rows mark clone size as missing; the rest say once, few, many or name a class of expanded clone.

>TRBV30|.|TRBJ2-3|many
CAWSVQTDTQYF
TGTGCCTGGAGTGTACAAACAGATACGCAGTATTTT
>TRBV27|.|TRBJ2-6|.
CASSSIFGANVLTF
TGTGCCAGCAGTTCCATTTTTGGGGCCAACGTCCTGACTTTC
>TRBV19|.|TRBJ1-2|many
CASSMAGANYGYTF
TGTGCCAGTAGTATGGCAGGAGCTAACTATGGCTACACCTTC
>TRBV9|.|TRBJ2-1|.
CASSLGAGSSYNEQFF
TGTGCCAGCAGCTTGGGGGCCGGGAGCTCCTACAATGAGCAGTTCTTC
>TRBV24-1|.|TRBJ2-2|many
CATSPGNTGELFF
TGTGCCACCAGTCCGGGAAACACCGGGGAGCTGTTTTTT
>TRBV27|TRBD1|TRBJ1-1|many
CASRDRGRNTEAFF
TGTGCCAGCAGGGACAGGGGAAGGAACACTGAAGCTTTCTTT
>TRBV6-1|.|TRBJ2-1|few
CASSESAEPSEDQFF
TGTGCCAGCAGTGAATCTGCGGAACCCTCGGAAGATCAGTTCTTC
>TRBV6-2/TRBV6-3|.|TRBJ1-5|many
CASSSGNQPQHF
TGTGCCAGCAGTTCAGGGAATCAGCCCCAGCATTTT
>TRBV20-1|TRBD1|TRBJ1-2|many
CSAPTGQGGGYTF
TGCAGTGCCCCGACGGGACAGGGAGGCGGCTACACCTTC
>TRBV7-6|TRBD2|TRBJ2-2|few
CASSLWSGRNTGELFF
TGTGCCAGCAGCTTATGGAGCGGGAGAAATACCGGGGAGCTGTTTTTT
>TRBV15|.|TRBJ1-1|many
CATSRAEDNTEAFF
TGTGCCACCAGCAGAGCTGAGGATAACACTGAAGCTTTCTTT
>TRBV28|.|TRBJ2-2|many
CASSFWIERTGELFF
TGTGCCAGCAGTTTTTGGATAGAAAGGACCGGGGAGCTGTTTTTT
>TRBV9|.|TRBJ2-1|many
CASSVGSVAYNEQFF
TGTGCCAGCAGCGTAGGTAGCGTGGCCTACAATGAGCAGTTCTTC
>TRBV5-6|.|TRBJ2-3|once
CASSWGGRGSTDTQYF
TGTGCCAGCAGCTGGGGTGGACGGGGGAGTACAGATACGCAGTATTTT
>TRBV19|TRBD1|TRBJ2-7|.
CASKGDRVYEQYF
TGTGCCAGTAAAGGCGACAGGGTCTACGAGCAGTACTTC
>TRBV7-2|.|TRBJ2-5|.
CASRLEPSQETQYF
TGTGCCAGCAGATTAGAGCCAAGCCAAGAGACCCAGTACTTC
>TRBV24-1|.|TRBJ2-6|few
CATSAAGANVLTF
TGTGCCACCAGTGCCGCTGGGGCCAACGTCCTGACTTTC
>TRBV10-3|.|TRBJ1-1|many
CASIARLNTEAFF
TGTGCCTCCATCGCACGACTGAACACTGAAGCTTTCTTT
>TRBV20-1|TRBD1|TRBJ2-1|many
CSARIWTGWEQFF
TGCAGTGCTAGGATCTGGACAGGGTGGGAGCAGTTCTTC
>TRBV4-1|TRBD2|TRBJ2-5|few
CASSPIGLAGGGETQYF
TGCGCCAGCAGCCCTATAGGACTAGCGGGAGGGGGGGAGACCCAGTACTTC
>TRBV4-1|.|TRBJ1-5|.
CASADGADNQPQHF
TGCGCCAGCGCTGACGGGGCTGACAATCAGCCCCAGCATTTT
>TRBV4-1|TRBD1|TRBJ2-5|.
CASSQEGRDRGQETQYF
TGCGCCAGCAGCCAAGAGGGCCGGGACAGAGGCCAAGAGACCCAGTACTTC
>TRBV5-1|TRBD1|TRBJ2-7|many
CASSETGGTYEQYF
TGCGCCAGCAGCGAGACAGGGGGTACCTACGAGCAGTACTTC
>TRBV7-6|.|TRBJ1-1|few
CASSLQAGTVNTEAFF
TGTGCCAGCAGCTTACAAGCCGGGACGGTGAACACTGAAGCTTTCTTT
>TRBV6-9|.|TRBJ2-7|.
CASVILPGTYEQYF
TGTGCCAGCGTTATACTCCCCGGAACCTACGAGCAGTACTTC
>TRBV3-1|.|TRBJ1-4|many
CASSLAPTNEKLFF
TGTGCCAGCAGCTTAGCCCCAACTAATGAAAAACTGTTTTTT
>TRBV19|.|TRBJ2-1|few
CASSIPTAYGNEQFF
TGTGCCAGTAGTATTCCCACAGCGTATGGAAATGAGCAGTTCTTC